The subject of this entry is one TCR beta chain. Profiled with immunoSEQ multiplex PCR; TCRdb holds only in-frame clones, not every one. The repertoire includes a few hundred thousand clones, around 83% of them detected once, and more than 8.5% sits in the top ten. This entry belongs to a study of blood T cell repertoires in COVID-19. Germline CDR1 SGHDT, CDR2 YYEEEE. V shed 1 base and J shed 13 bases, with 9 bases lying between them. The CDR3 spans 12 residues. The sequence was obtained from a woman between 45 and 60 years old with COVID-19, enrolled during active disease. The sample was peripheral blood. The rearrangement joins TRBV5-6 to TRBJ1-6; TRBD1 might be the D (6 bases). This chain's CDR3 is CASSLTRGPLHF. CDR3 coding DNA: TGTGCCAGCAGCTTGACCAGGGGTCCCCTCCACTTT.